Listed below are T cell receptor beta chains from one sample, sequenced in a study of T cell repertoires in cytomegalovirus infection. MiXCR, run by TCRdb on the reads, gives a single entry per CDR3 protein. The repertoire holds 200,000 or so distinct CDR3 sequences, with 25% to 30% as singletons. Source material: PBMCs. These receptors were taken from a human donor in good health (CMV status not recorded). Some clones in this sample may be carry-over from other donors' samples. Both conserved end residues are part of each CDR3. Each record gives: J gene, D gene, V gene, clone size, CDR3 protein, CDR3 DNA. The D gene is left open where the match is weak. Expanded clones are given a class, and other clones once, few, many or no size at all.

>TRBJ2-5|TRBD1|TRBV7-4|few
CATGQGQETQYF
TGTGCCACAGGACAGGGTCAAGAGACCCAGTACTTC
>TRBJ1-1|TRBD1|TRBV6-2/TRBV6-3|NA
CASSTHRGLNTEAFF
TGTGCCAGCAGTACCCACAGGGGACTAAACACTGAAGCTTTCTTT
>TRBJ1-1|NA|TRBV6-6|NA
CASSYSPRAGTEAFF
TGTGCCAGCAGTTACTCCCCCCGAGCTGGCACTGAAGCTTTCTTT
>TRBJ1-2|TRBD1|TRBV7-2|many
CASSWDRTGKGYTF
TGTGCCAGCAGCTGGGATCGGACAGGAAAGGGCTACACCTTC
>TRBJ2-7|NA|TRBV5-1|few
CASSLGRGPQDEQYF
TGCGCCAGCAGCTTGGGCCGTGGACCTCAGGACGAGCAGTACTTC
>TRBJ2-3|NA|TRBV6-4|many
CASSSGGSTDTQYF
TGTGCCTCCAGTTCTGGGGGAAGCACAGATACGCAGTATTTT
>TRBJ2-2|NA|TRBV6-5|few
CASSSPGVYTGELFF
TGTGCCAGCAGTTCCCCAGGGGTTTACACCGGGGAGCTGTTTTTT
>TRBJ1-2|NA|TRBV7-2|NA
CASSLLAGNTF
TGTGCCAGCAGCTTACTTGCAGGGAACACCTTC
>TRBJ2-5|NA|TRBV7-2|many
CASSFSGAQETQYF
TGTGCCAGCAGCTTTTCAGGGGCTCAGGAGACCCAGTACTTC
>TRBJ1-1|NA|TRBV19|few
CASSISRNTEAFF
TGTGCCAGTAGTATAAGTCGGAACACTGAAGCTTTCTTT
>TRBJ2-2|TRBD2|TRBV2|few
CASSPSGGNTGELFF
TGTGCCAGCAGTCCGAGCGGGGGGAACACCGGGGAGCTGTTTTTT
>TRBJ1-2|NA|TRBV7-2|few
CASSFIAPNGGYTF
TGTGCCAGCAGCTTTATAGCCCCTAACGGCGGCTACACCTTC